The source of this T cell receptor (beta chain) is a study of blood T cell repertoires in COVID-19. Study context: Acute and convalescent COVID-19 specimens originated in the United States, Italy and Spain.

Clones were read by immunoSEQ multiplex PCR, and TCRdb kept only the in-frame ones, dropping some. The table includes about 64,000 clones, approximately 90% detected once. Participants' own reports of clinical history determined their cohort assignment. CDR3 length: 13 amino acids. In germline, CDR1 is LNHDA, CDR2 SQIVND (reference sequence). Trimming removed 6 bases from V and 3 bases from J, with 9 bases in between. J is TRBJ1-5 and V is TRBV19, with D possibly matching TRBD1 (6 bases). The source material was PBMCs or T cells enriched from blood (not recorded which). This TCR came from a woman aged 40 to 49 who had recovered from COVID-19. CDR3 region: CASRTGDNQPQHF. The CDR3 DNA reads TGTGCCAGTAGGACAGGTGACAATCAGCCCCAGCATTTT.